Below are 25 T cell receptor beta chains sequenced from a single sample in a study of T cell repertoires in cytomegalovirus infection. TCRdb called the reads again in MiXCR, with one record for every CDR3 protein. The sample records around 180,000 distinct CDR3 sequences, approximately 19% being singletons. Sample: PBMCs. The receptors here all came from a human donor in good health (CMV status not recorded). Some clones in this sample may be carry-over from other donors' samples.

The rearrangement uses TRBV7-9 and TRBJ2-6; a possible D gene is TRBD1 (5 bases). The V gene's germline CDR1 is SEHNR and CDR2 FQNEAQ (reference sequence). The CDR3 runs to 15 residues. V dropped 8 bases and J dropped 2 bases, with 13 bases sitting between them. This chain's CDR3 is CASDPTVPGANVLTF. The CDR3 DNA reads TGTGCCAGCGACCCGACAGTTCCTGGGGCCAACGTCCTGACTTTC.

The chain combines TRBV12-3 or TRBV12-4 with TRBJ1-5; no definite D call. The CDR3 contains 14 residues. The V and J ends lost 0 bases and 3 bases respectively, with 6 bases between them. CDR3 sequence (DNA): TGTGCCAGCAGTTTAGCAGTGATCAATCAGCCCCAGCATTTT. Translated: CASSLAVINQPQHF.

This clonotype showed up just a few times. The chain has TRBV19 and TRBJ1-1; D remains ambiguous. The germline gives CDR1 LNHDA, CDR2 SQIVND (reference sequence). Trimming took 8 bases from V and 1 from J, leaving 5 bases between them. The CDR3 has 11 residues. The CDR3 spells CASRRNTEAFF. CDR3 in DNA: TGTGCCAGTCGGCGGAACACTGAAGCTTTCTTT.

A word on this clonotype: This could be a read error, since a much larger clone is one nucleotide away. The chain combines TRBV7-2 with TRBJ1-2; perhaps TRBD1 as D (5 bases). The CDR3 consists of 19 residues. Deletions cut 1 base from V and 2 bases from J, with 23 bases between. The V gene's germline CDR1 is SGHTA and CDR2 FQGNSA. The CDR3, as DNA: TGTGCCAGCAGCTTAGTTTTAAGGCATGCGCACCGGGGGAACTATGGCTACACCTTC. It yields the protein CASSLVLRHAHRGNYGYTF.

The CDR3 here is CASSADGLYEQYF. As DNA, the CDR3 is TGTGCCAGCAGTGCGGACGGGCTCTACGAGCAGTACTTC. The chain joins TRBV12-3 or TRBV12-4 to TRBJ2-7; D is unresolved. The CDR3 is 13 residues long. V lost 5 bases and J lost 3, with 11 bases in between.

V usage is TRBV10-2 and J usage is TRBJ2-7, with D unclear. CDR1 is WSHSY, CDR2 SAAADI, per germline. The CDR3 is 13 residues long. The ends were cut back, 10 bases at V and 2 bases at J, with 15 bases in the middle. The CDR3 region has the DNA TGCGCCACCCAGCGCTCCGAACCCTACGAGCAGTACTTC. Amino acid sequence: CATQRSEPYEQYF.

The chain recombines TRBV20-1 with TRBJ2-3; TRBD2 agrees at 8 bases. The CDR3 runs 16 residues. Germline-derived CDR1 and CDR2 are DFQATT and SNEGSKA (reference sequence). Trimming at V came to 0 bases and at J to 0 bases, leaving 5 bases not matched to a gene. The DNA of the CDR3 is TGCAGTGCTAGAGATCCCGCTAGCGGGAGCACAGATACGCAGTATTTT. Protein: CSARDPASGSTDTQYF.

Ten or more counts support this clonotype. The chain combines TRBV7-2 with TRBJ2-7; D might be TRBD2 (6 bases). V lost 0 bases to trimming and J lost 2 bases, with 14 bases between them. The CDR3 has 16 amino acids. Germline CDR1 SGHTA, CDR2 FQGNSA. CDR3 region: CASSLAPPGAAYEQYF. CDR3 sequence (DNA): TGTGCCAGCAGCTTAGCCCCCCCGGGAGCCGCCTACGAGCAGTACTTC.

This clonotype was seen a handful of times. The V call is TRBV28, the J call TRBJ2-3; 9 bases map to TRBD2. The CDR3 spans 15 residues. CDR1 is MDHEN, CDR2 SYDVKM, per germline. V was clipped by 5 bases and J by 2 bases; unmatched bases: 5. The CDR3 region is CASSRPGLATDTQYF. The CDR3 DNA reads TGTGCCAGCAGTCGACCGGGACTAGCCACAGATACGCAGTATTTT.

The V gene is TRBV5-1, the J gene TRBJ1-2; D may be TRBD1 (5 bases). The V and J ends lost 0 bases and 7 bases respectively, with 13 bases between them. This CDR3 spans 14 amino acids. Germline loops: CDR1 SGHRS, CDR2 YFSETQ. Written as DNA, the CDR3 is TGCGCCAGCAGCTTGGACCAGGGAGGCGGTGGCTACACCTTC. This codes for CASSLDQGGGGYTF.

V and J are TRBV20-1 and TRBJ2-5; TRBD2 matches at 10 bases. The germline gives CDR1 DFQATT, CDR2 SNEGSKA (reference sequence). There are 14 residues in the CDR3. V lost 1 base and J lost 4; bases outside the gene matches: 3. The CDR3, as DNA: TGCAGTGCTAGAGTCGCTAGCGGGGGAGAGACCCAGTACTTC. Its translation is CSARVASGGETQYF.

The rearrangement links TRBV11-2 to TRBJ2-5; perhaps TRBD2 as D (6 bases). The CDR3 has 15 residues. Germline loops: CDR1 SGHAT, CDR2 FQNNGV. V lost 2 bases and J 3 bases, leaving 13 bases between the germline ends. In DNA form, the CDR3 reads TGTGCCAGCAGCTTATGGGCGGGGTCTAAAGAGACCCAGTACTTC. Its translation: CASSLWAGSKETQYF.

This chain links TRBV6-8 with TRBJ1-2; D gene uncertain. CDR3 size: 14 residues. Germline CDR1 reads MNHGY; CDR2 reads SAAAGT. Trimming removed 6 bases at V and 0 bases at J, with 11 bases between. DNA for the CDR3: TGTGCCAGCAGCCAAGGGCTATCTAACTATGGCTACACCTTC. Protein sequence: CASSQGLSNYGYTF.

The chain couples TRBV6-2 or TRBV6-3 to TRBJ2-1, with a possible D match to TRBD2 (6 bases). Trimming took 2 bases from V and 10 from J, leaving 12 bases between them. CDR3 length: 13 residues. Germline V gene data show CDR1 as MNHEY and CDR2 as SVGEGT. CDR3 residues: CASSYGGYREQFF. CDR3 coding DNA: TGTGCCAGCAGTTACGGGGGGTATCGAGAGCAGTTCTTC.

This clonotype came up many times. The chain combines TRBV19 with TRBJ1-5; D remains ambiguous. The germline V and J ends were trimmed by 5 bases and 5 bases, with 16 bases remaining between them. The CDR3 extends over 15 amino acids. CDR1 is LNHDA, CDR2 SQIVND, per germline (reference sequence). In DNA, the CDR3 is TGTGCCAGTAGTGGTGGAACCCCAAGTCATCAGCCCCAGCATTTT. Its protein product is CASSGGTPSHQPQHF.

This clonotype was found many times. The gene calls are TRBV11-2 and TRBJ1-3, with D possibly TRBD1 on 6 matching bases. Germline-derived CDR1 and CDR2 are SGHAT and FQNNGV. The CDR3 extends over 14 amino acids. The V gene lost 4 bases and the J gene lost 1 base, with 8 bases spanning the gap. CDR3 sequence reads: CASSSQGSGNTIYF. The CDR3 nucleotides read TGTGCCAGCAGCTCACAGGGATCTGGAAACACCATATATTTT.

This clonotype was seen repeatedly, ten times or more. V is TRBV19 and J is TRBJ2-1, with D possibly being TRBD2 (6 bases). Germline V gene sequence: CDR1 LNHDA, CDR2 SQIVND (reference sequence). The CDR3 extends over 14 amino acids. V was shortened by 7 bases and J by 3 bases, with 13 bases between the two germline ends. CDR3 in amino acids: CASNLGGDYNEQFF. In DNA form, the CDR3 reads TGTGCCAGTAATTTAGGCGGGGACTACAATGAGCAGTTCTTC.

The genes are TRBV7-8 and TRBJ1-5, with TRBD1 matching over 8 bases. This CDR3 is 16 amino acids long. CDR1 SGHVS and CDR2 FQNEAQ come from the germline V gene. The trim removed 0 bases at V and 5 bases at J, leaving 6 bases unmatched. CDR3 DNA: TGTGCCAGCAGCTTAGCAACAGGGGGTCTGGATCAGCCCCAGCATTTT. It yields the protein CASSLATGGLDQPQHF.

This clonotype was recorded a few times. The rearrangement joins TRBV7-9 to TRBJ1-2, with unresolved D. Trimming pared 5 bases from V and 6 bases from J, leaving 19 bases between. The germline gives CDR1 SEHNR, CDR2 FQNEAQ (reference sequence). The CDR3 loop spans 15 amino acids. The CDR3, as DNA: TGTGCCAGCAGCCCAAGAGCCCGGACTGGGGATGGCTACACCTTC. Translation: CASSPRARTGDGYTF.

For this clonotype: The junction and the germline gene differ at one end; a read error may be behind it. This rearrangement joins TRBV7-2 to TRBJ2-3; the match to TRBD2 covers 11 bases. Germline V gene data show CDR1 as SGHTA and CDR2 as FQGNSA. This CDR3 comprises 16 residues. CDR3 nucleotide sequence: TGTGCCAGCAGCGCCCGGACTAGCGGGTACACAGCTACGCAGTATTTT. It yields the protein CASSARTSGYTATQYF.

This clonotype turned up a few times. The V gene is TRBV12-5, the J gene TRBJ1-6; possible D gene TRBD1, 5 bases. CDR1 and CDR2 (germline): LGHNT, FRNRAP. V was cut by 6 bases and J by 7 bases, with 13 bases left in between. The CDR3 contains 14 residues. The CDR3 reads CASGPGTENSPLHF. In nucleotides, the CDR3 is TGTGCTAGTGGCCCCGGGACTGAGAATTCACCCCTCCACTTT.

This clonotype was seen a few times. The chain employs TRBV7-9 and TRBJ2-2; unclear D gene. CDR1 SEHNR and CDR2 FQNEAQ come from the germline V gene (reference sequence). The CDR3 length is 15 residues. The V end was cut by 5 bases, the J end by 1 base, with 11 bases between. CDR3 nucleotide sequence: TGTGCCAGCAGCCCGAGTCAAGGGAACACCGGGGAGCTGTTTTTT. It specifies CASSPSQGNTGELFF.

The rearrangement links TRBV7-9 to TRBJ1-1, with D unclear. This CDR3 is built from 14 residues. Germline CDR1 reads SEHNR; CDR2 reads FQNEAQ (reference sequence). V lost 3 bases and J 8 bases, leaving 16 bases between the germline ends. CDR3 DNA sequence: TGTGCCAGCAGCTTGGGCATGGGCGGCTCGGAAGCTTTCTTT. It is translated as CASSLGMGGSEAFF.

The V call is TRBV7-3, the J call TRBJ2-2, with a tentative D call TRBD2 (7 bases). Trimming removed 5 bases from V and 4 bases from J, with 14 bases in between. Looked up from germline, CDR1 is SGHTA and CDR2 is FQGTGA. The CDR3 covers 15 residues. CDR3 region: CASSPQGGVTGELFF. Written as DNA, the CDR3 is TGTGCCAGCAGCCCCCAAGGGGGGGTCACCGGGGAGCTGTTTTTT.

The V call is TRBV12-3 or TRBV12-4, the J call TRBJ1-2, with D maybe TRBD1 (5 bases). The V end was cut by 6 bases, the J end by 8 bases, with 16 bases between. The CDR3 runs 13 residues. DNA of the CDR3: TGTGCCAGCAGGGAGGGACGGACGAAGGGCTACACCTTC. It translates to CASREGRTKGYTF.